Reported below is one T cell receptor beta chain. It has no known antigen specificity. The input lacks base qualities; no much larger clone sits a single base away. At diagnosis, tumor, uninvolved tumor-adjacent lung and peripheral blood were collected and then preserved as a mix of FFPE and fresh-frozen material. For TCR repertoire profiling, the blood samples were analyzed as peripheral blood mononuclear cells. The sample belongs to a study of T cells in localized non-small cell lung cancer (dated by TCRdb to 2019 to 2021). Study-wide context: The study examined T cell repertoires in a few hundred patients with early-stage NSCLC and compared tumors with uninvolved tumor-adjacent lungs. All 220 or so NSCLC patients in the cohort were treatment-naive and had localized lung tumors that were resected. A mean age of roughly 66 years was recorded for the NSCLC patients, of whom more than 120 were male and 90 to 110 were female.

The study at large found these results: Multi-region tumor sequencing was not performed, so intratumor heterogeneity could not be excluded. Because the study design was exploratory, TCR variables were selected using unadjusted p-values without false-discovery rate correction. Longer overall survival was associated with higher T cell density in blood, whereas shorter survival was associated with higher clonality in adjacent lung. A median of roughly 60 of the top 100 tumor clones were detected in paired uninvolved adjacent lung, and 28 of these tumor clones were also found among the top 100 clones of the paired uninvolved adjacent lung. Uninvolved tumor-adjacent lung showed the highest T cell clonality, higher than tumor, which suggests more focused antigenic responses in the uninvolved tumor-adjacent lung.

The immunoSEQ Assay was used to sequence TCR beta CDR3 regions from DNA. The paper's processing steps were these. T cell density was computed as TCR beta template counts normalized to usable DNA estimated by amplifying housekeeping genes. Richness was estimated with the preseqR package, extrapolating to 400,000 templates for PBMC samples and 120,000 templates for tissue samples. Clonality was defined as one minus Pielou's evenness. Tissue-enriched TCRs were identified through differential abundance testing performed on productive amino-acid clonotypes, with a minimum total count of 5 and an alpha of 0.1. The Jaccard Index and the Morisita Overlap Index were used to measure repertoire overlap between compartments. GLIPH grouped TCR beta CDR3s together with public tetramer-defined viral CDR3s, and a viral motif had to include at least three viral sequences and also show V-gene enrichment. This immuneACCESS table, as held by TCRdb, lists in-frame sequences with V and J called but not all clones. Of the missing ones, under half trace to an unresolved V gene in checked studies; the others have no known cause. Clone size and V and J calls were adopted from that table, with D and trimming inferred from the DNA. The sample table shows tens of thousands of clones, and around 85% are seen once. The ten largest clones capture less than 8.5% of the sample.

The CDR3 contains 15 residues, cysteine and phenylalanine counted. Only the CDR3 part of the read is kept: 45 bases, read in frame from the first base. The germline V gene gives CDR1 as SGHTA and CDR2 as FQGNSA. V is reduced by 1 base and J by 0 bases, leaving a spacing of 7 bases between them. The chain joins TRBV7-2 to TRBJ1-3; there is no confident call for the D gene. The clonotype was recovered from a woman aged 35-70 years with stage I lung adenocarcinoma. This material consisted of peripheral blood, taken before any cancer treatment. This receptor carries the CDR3 CASSLDVSSGNTIYF. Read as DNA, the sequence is TGTGCCAGCAGCTTAGACGTCAGCTCTGGAAACACCATATATTTT. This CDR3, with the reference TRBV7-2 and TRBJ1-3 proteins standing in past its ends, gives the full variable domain GAGVSQSPSNKVTEKGKDVELRCDPISGHTALYWYRQSLGQGLEFLIYFQGNSAPDKSGLPSDRFSAERTGGSVSTLTIQRTQQEDSAVYLCASSLDVSSGNTIYFGEGSWLTVV.